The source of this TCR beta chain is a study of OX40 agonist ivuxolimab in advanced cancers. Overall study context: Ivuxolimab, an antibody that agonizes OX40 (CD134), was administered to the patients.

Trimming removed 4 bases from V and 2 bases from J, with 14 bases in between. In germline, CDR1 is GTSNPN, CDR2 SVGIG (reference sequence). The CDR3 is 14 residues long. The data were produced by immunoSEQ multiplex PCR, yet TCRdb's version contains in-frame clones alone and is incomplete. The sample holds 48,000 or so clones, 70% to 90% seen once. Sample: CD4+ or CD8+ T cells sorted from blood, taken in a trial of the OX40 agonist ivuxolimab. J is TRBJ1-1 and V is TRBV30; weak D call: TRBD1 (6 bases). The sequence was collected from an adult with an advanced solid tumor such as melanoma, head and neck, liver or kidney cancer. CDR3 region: CAWTIGGQNTEAFF. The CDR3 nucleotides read TGTGCCTGGACTATTGGGGGCCAAAACACTGAAGCTTTCTTT.